The 11 T cell receptor beta chains below all came from one sample that was sequenced in a study of blood T cell repertoires in COVID-19. The table came from immunoSEQ multiplex PCR; TCRdb's copy has only in-frame clones and leaves some out. The data hold roughly 200,000 clones, with over 80% observed a single time. The sequenced sample was PBMCs or T cells enriched from blood (not recorded which). Receptors were obtained from a man aged 25-45 years who had recovered from COVID-19.

This clone was counted only a few times. This chain connects TRBV3-1 (or the pseudogene TRBV3-2) to TRBJ1-5, with D possibly matching TRBD1 (6 bases). The CDR3 is 16 residues long. CDR1 and CDR2 (germline): LGHDT, YNNKEL (reference sequence). Trimming removed 0 bases at V and 0 bases at J, with 9 bases between. The CDR3 sequence: CASSQEGGDSNQPQHF. Here the CDR3 DNA reads TGTGCCAGCAGCCAAGAAGGGGGGGATAGCAATCAGCCCCAGCATTTT.

The V and J genes are TRBV5-5 and TRBJ1-2; a weak D match, TRBD1 (6 bases). The CDR3 has 16 residues. Per germline, CDR1 SGHKS and CDR2 YYEKEE (reference sequence). Trimming took 1 base from V and 8 from J, leaving 21 bases between them. The CDR3 region has the DNA TGTGCCAGCAGCTTGTCCCTATCAACAGGGTTGAACGGCTACACCTTC. The encoded protein is CASSLSLSTGLNGYTF.

J is TRBJ1-2 and V is TRBV6-1, with a weak D call TRBD1 (5 bases). Per the germline V gene, CDR1 is MNHNS and CDR2 is SASEGT. V was clipped by 1 base and J by 0 bases, with 9 bases between them. CDR3 length: 15 residues. The CDR3 loop is CASSEEQTANYGYTF. Written as DNA, the CDR3 is TGTGCCAGCAGTGAAGAGCAGACAGCTAACTATGGCTACACCTTC.

This chain joins TRBV4-1 and TRBJ1-2; the match to TRBD1 covers 9 bases. This CDR3 is 16 amino acids long. V lost 1 base and J lost 2; bases outside the gene matches: 5. Per the germline V gene, CDR1 is MGHRA and CDR2 is YSYEKL. The CDR3 loop reads CASSQGRGQGNYGYTF. Here the CDR3 DNA reads TGCGCCAGCAGCCAAGGGAGGGGACAGGGAAACTATGGCTACACCTTC.

This clone was recorded only once. V usage is TRBV28 and J usage is TRBJ2-1, with 9 positions matching TRBD2. J gave up 6 bases and V 2 bases, and 5 bases lay outside the gene matches. CDR1 and CDR2 from the germline V gene are MDHEN and SYDVKM. This CDR3 is 15 amino acids long. Here the CDR3 reads CASSLAGGPLNEQFF. The CDR3 bases are TGTGCCAGCAGTTTAGCGGGAGGGCCTCTCAATGAGCAGTTCTTC.

This chain uses TRBV27 with TRBJ2-1, with D perhaps matching TRBD1 (6 bases). V gave up 5 bases and J gave up 0 bases, with 23 bases separating them. CDR3 length: 19 amino acids. Germline V gene lookup returns CDR1 MNHEY and CDR2 SMNVEV (reference sequence). CDR3 DNA: TGTGCCAGCAGTCCCCAAGGGGGTTTGTTACGGGGCTCCTACAATGAGCAGTTCTTC. Translating it yields CASSPQGGLLRGSYNEQFF.

V is TRBV24-1 and J is TRBJ2-2; D ambiguous. Germline loops: CDR1 KGHDR, CDR2 SFDVKD. Trimming removed 2 bases from V and 5 bases from J, with 5 bases in between. This CDR3 has 13 amino acids. The CDR3 coding sequence is TGTGCCACCAGTGATTCCGGGACCGGGGAGCTGTTTTTT. Residues: CATSDSGTGELFF.

This clone was picked up a small number of times. The chain links TRBV25-1 to TRBJ1-1; the D gene is possibly TRBD1 (5 bases). V was trimmed by 3 bases and J by 9 bases, leaving 14 bases between them. The CDR3 sequence is 13 residues long. Germline values: CDR1 MGHDK, CDR2 SYGVNS. CDR3 loop: CASSDRATRKAFF. DNA of the CDR3: TGTGCCAGCAGTGACAGGGCGACTAGAAAAGCTTTCTTT.

This sequence joins TRBV7-2 and TRBJ2-7, with D possibly matching TRBD2 (5 bases). The CDR3 totals 13 residues. Germline loops: CDR1 SGHTA, CDR2 FQGNSA. The V gene lost 2 bases and the J gene lost 4 bases, with 9 bases spanning the gap. CDR3 sequence reads: CASSLTRGYEQYF. As DNA, the CDR3 is TGTGCCAGCAGCTTAACTAGAGGGTACGAGCAGTACTTC.

The chain carries TRBV27 and TRBJ2-3, with 13 bases fitting TRBD2. The CDR3 has 16 residues. CDR1 is MNHEY and CDR2 is SMNVEV in the germline V gene (reference sequence). With V trimmed by 5 bases and J by 4 bases, 6 bases remained unmatched. The CDR3 nucleotides read TGTGCCAGCAGTCTCGGACTAGCGGGAGCCCCAGATACGCAGTATTTT. Translation: CASSLGLAGAPDTQYF.

The CDR3 sequence is CASSSNGGGTNTEAFF. CDR3 DNA: TGCGCCAGCAGCTCCAATGGGGGGGGAACGAACACTGAAGCTTTCTTT. This rearrangement joins TRBV5-1 to TRBJ1-1; D is perhaps TRBD1 (5 bases). Trimming took 3 bases from V and 1 from J, leaving 16 bases between them. The CDR3 has 16 amino acids. Germline-derived CDR1 and CDR2 are SGHRS and YFSETQ. The entire variable domain, with the rest obtained from reference TRBV5-1 and TRBJ1-1, is as follows: KAGVTQTPRYLIKTRGQQVTLSCSPISGHRSVSWYQQTPGQGLQFLFEYFSETQRNKGNFPGRFSGRQFSNSRSEMNVSTLELGDSALYLCASSSNGGGTNTEAFFGQGTRLTVV.